What follows are 20 T cell receptor beta chains derived from one specimen sequenced in a study of T-cell memory formation after mild COVID-19. TCRdb reprocessed the 5' RACE reads via MiXCR and lists one record per CDR3 protein. This table has 380,000 or so distinct CDR3 sequences, around an eighth appearing once. Sequencing input: PBMCs or a T cell subset sorted from them (not recorded which). Every receptor here comes from a man in his late teens or twenties who had mild COVID-19 (a few samples of this study predate the infection). Cell type and time point are not known.

The CDR3 loop is CASSPGTSGEGEQYF. CDR3 nucleotide sequence: TGTGCCAGCAGCCCCGGGACTAGCGGGGAGGGCGAGCAGTACTTC. The chain is built from TRBV7-2 and TRBJ2-7; TRBD2 matches at 13 bases. Germline assignment: CDR1 SGHTA and CDR2 FQGNSA. The CDR3 is made up of 15 amino acids. V dropped 5 bases and J dropped 6; count of bases not matched to a gene: 7.

This clonotype was detected a few times. The chain carries TRBV5-4 and TRBJ2-1; 7 bases line up with TRBD2. This CDR3 has 14 residues. Germline lookup yields CDR1 SGHNT and CDR2 YYREEE (reference sequence). With 0 bases clipped from V and 5 bases from J, the junction kept 2 bases outside the gene matches. The CDR3: CASSLGRGDNEQFF. CDR3 DNA sequence: TGTGCCAGCAGCTTGGGACGGGGGGACAATGAGCAGTTCTTC. Complete variable domain (other parts from reference TRBV5-4 and TRBJ2-1): ETGVTQSPTHLIKTRGQQVTLRCSSQSGHNTVSWYQQALGQGPQFIFQYYREEENGRGNFPPRFSGLQFPNYSSELNVNALELDDSALYLCASSLGRGDNEQFFGPGTRLTVL.

This chain connects TRBV10-2 to TRBJ2-1; 9 bases align to TRBD1. From germline, CDR1 is WSHSY and CDR2 SAAADI. Trimming took 6 bases from V and 3 from J; bases not matched to a gene: 6. The CDR3 length is 15 residues. CDR3 DNA sequence: TGCGCCAGCAGGACAGGGGGAGAGAACTACAATGAGCAGTTCTTC. Encoded protein: CASRTGGENYNEQFF.

This clonotype occurred once. The gene calls are TRBV5-1 and TRBJ2-3; tentatively, D is TRBD1 or TRBD2 (6 bases each). Germline-derived CDR1 and CDR2 are SGHRS and YFSETQ. The CDR3 consists of 16 residues. V lost 3 bases, J lost 0 bases, and 14 bases lay in between. The CDR3 spells CASSWGAGVSTDTQYF. DNA of the CDR3: TGCGCCAGCAGCTGGGGGGCGGGCGTTAGCACAGATACGCAGTATTTT. Drawing the rest from reference TRBV5-1 and TRBJ2-3, the complete variable domain is KAGVTQTPRYLIKTRGQQVTLSCSPISGHRSVSWYQQTPGQGLQFLFEYFSETQRNKGNFPGRFSGRQFSNSRSEMNVSTLELGDSALYLCASSWGAGVSTDTQYFGPGTRLTVL.

This clonotype has only a few counts. The chain is built from TRBV6-1 and TRBJ1-6; D call uncertain. Germline V lookup: CDR1 MNHNS, CDR2 SASEGT. The CDR3 is 18 amino acids. Trimming stripped 2 bases from V and 0 bases from J, with 14 bases between. The CDR3: CASSEWPGLDSYNSPLHF. The CDR3 nucleotides are TGTGCCAGCAGTGAATGGCCGGGCTTGGACTCCTATAATTCACCCCTCCACTTT.

Only a few counts were recorded for this clonotype. The chain is built from TRBV3-1 and TRBJ1-6; 7 nucleotides line up with TRBD1. With 6 bases clipped from V and 6 bases from J, the junction kept 11 bases outside the gene matches. Germline-derived CDR1 and CDR2 are LGHDT and YNNKEL (reference sequence). The CDR3 runs 16 residues. CDR3 DNA sequence: TGTGCCAGCAGTCCTACCCCGGGACAGCCTAATTCACCCCTCCACTTT. Amino acids: CASSPTPGQPNSPLHF.

This chain uses TRBV7-6 with TRBJ1-6, with D perhaps TRBD1 (5 bases). V was trimmed by 4 bases and J by 8 bases, leaving 6 bases between them. The CDR3 spans 12 residues. From germline, CDR1 is SGHVS and CDR2 FNYEAQ. DNA for the CDR3: TGTGCCAGCAGCTCACAGGATTCACCCCTCCACTTT. Translated: CASSSQDSPLHF.

V and J are TRBV20-1 and TRBJ2-3; 11 nucleotides align to TRBD2. Germline V lookup: CDR1 DFQATT, CDR2 SNEGSKA (reference sequence). The CDR3 extends over 15 amino acids. Germline trimming cut 4 bases from V and 4 bases from J; bases unmatched to any gene: 7. The CDR3 nucleotides are TGCAGTGCTACCCCAACTAGCGGGGGCTCAGATACGCAGTATTTT. Translation gives CSATPTSGGSDTQYF.

This clonotype was recorded at least ten times. The rearrangement joins TRBV27 to TRBJ2-7; D assignment may be TRBD1 or TRBD2 (5 bases each). The CDR3 has 14 amino acids. Trimming took off 5 bases at V and 3 bases at J, with 14 bases between the two ends. Germline lookup yields CDR1 MNHEY and CDR2 SMNVEV (reference sequence). The CDR3 protein is CASSRAGTYYEQYF. Here the CDR3 DNA reads TGTGCCAGCAGTCGTGCCGGGACCTACTACGAGCAGTACTTC.

This clonotype occurred a few times. V gene TRBV6-2 or TRBV6-3 combines with J gene TRBJ1-5; no firm D call. The CDR3 is 15 residues long. Deletions cut 0 bases from V and 0 bases from J, with 6 bases between. The germline V gene has CDR1 MNHEY and CDR2 SVGEGT. Here the CDR3 DNA reads TGTGCCAGCAGTTACTCACACCTTAGCAATCAGCCCCAGCATTTT. Amino acids: CASSYSHLSNQPQHF.

The rearrangement joins TRBV3-1 to TRBJ2-1; 9 bases are a match to TRBD2. V lost 4 bases, J lost 7 bases, and 14 bases stayed unmatched. Germline CDR1 is LGHDT and CDR2 is YNNKEL (reference sequence). The CDR3 totals 17 residues. The CDR3 sequence: CASSRGSGGPRRNEQFF. The CDR3 region has the DNA TGTGCCAGCAGCCGGGGTAGCGGGGGCCCCCGTCGGAATGAGCAGTTCTTC.

The genes are TRBV27 and TRBJ2-1; 7 nucleotides agree with TRBD1. Germline V CDR1 and CDR2: MNHEY, SMNVEV (reference sequence). Unmatched junction bases numbered 3, after V lost 3 bases and J lost 10 bases. The CDR3 covers 12 residues. DNA for the CDR3: TGTGCCAGCAGTTTCAAGGACAGGGAGCAGTTCTTC. This sequence encodes CASSFKDREQFF.

This clonotype was seen only a few times. CDR3 amino acids: CSARPLAGAVYEQYF. DNA of the CDR3: TGCAGTGCTAGGCCGCTAGCGGGGGCCGTCTACGAGCAGTACTTC. V usage is TRBV20-1 and J usage is TRBJ2-7, with 10 bases fitting TRBD2. J lost 3 bases, V lost 3 bases, and 8 bases had no gene match. CDR3 length: 15 residues. Looked up from germline, CDR1 is DFQATT and CDR2 is SNEGSKA (reference sequence).

This rearrangement joins TRBV9 to TRBJ1-1; the D is unclear. The CDR3 contains 13 residues. V lost 0 bases and J lost 12, with 15 bases in between. The germline V gene encodes CDR1 SGDLS and CDR2 YYNGEE. The CDR3 DNA is TGTGCCAGCAGCGTAGCTGGGGAGGCGCGGACTTTCTTT. Translation gives CASSVAGEARTFF.

Only a few counts were recorded for this clonotype. The gene calls are TRBV20-1 and TRBJ2-5, with a possible D match to TRBD2 (7 bases). In germline, CDR1 is DFQATT, CDR2 SNEGSKA (reference sequence). Between the trimmed V and J ends, which lost 5 bases and 4 bases, there was a span of 17 bases. The CDR3 is 14 amino acids. The CDR3 loop reads CSAPLGGAGETQYF. The DNA for the CDR3 is TGCAGTGCTCCCTTGGGGGGGGCGGGAGAGACCCAGTACTTC.

The chain uses TRBV6-2 or TRBV6-3 and TRBJ1-1; D uncertain. Trimming stripped 2 bases from V and 5 bases from J, with 9 bases between. CDR1 and CDR2 (germline): MNHEY, SVGEGT. The CDR3 length is 13 residues. CDR3 nucleotides: TGTGCCAGCAGTTACGGGTGGAGAACTGAAGCTTTCTTT. It translates to CASSYGWRTEAFF.

This clonotype was found many times. The rearrangement joins TRBV12-3 or TRBV12-4 to TRBJ1-2; D call uncertain. Between the trimmed V and J ends, which lost 5 bases and 7 bases, there was a span of 14 bases. This CDR3 spans 13 amino acids. CDR3 DNA: TGTGCCAGCAGTGGGGTCCAGGCAGCTGGCTACACCTTC. Translated: CASSGVQAAGYTF.

Many counts were recorded for this clonotype. The V and J genes are TRBV4-1 and TRBJ2-5; 8 bases align to TRBD1. Germline V CDR1 and CDR2: MGHRA, YSYEKL. Unmatched junction bases numbered 9, after V lost 1 base and J lost 2 bases. CDR3 length: 17 amino acids. DNA of the CDR3: TGCGCCAGCAGCCAAGGATCTAAGGACAGGGATCAAGAGACCCAGTACTTC. It codes for CASSQGSKDRDQETQYF.

V gene TRBV27 combines with J gene TRBJ2-1, with D tentatively TRBD2 (5 bases). Trimming removed 8 bases from V and 6 bases from J, with 20 bases in between. There are 15 residues in the CDR3. Germline values: CDR1 MNHEY, CDR2 SMNVEV (reference sequence). Written as DNA, the CDR3 is TGTGCCAGCGCCCCCGCACCGGGGTTCTCCAATGAGCAGTTCTTC. As protein: CASAPAPGFSNEQFF.

The chain employs TRBV6-5 and TRBJ2-1, with TRBD2 matching over 10 bases. J gave up 3 bases and V 4 bases, and 6 bases lay outside the gene matches. This CDR3 is built from 16 residues. CDR1 and CDR2 (germline): MNHEY, SVGAGI. CDR3 nucleotide sequence: TGTGCCAGCAGTTTGATAGCGGGGGGTCACTACAATGAGCAGTTCTTC. Translation: CASSLIAGGHYNEQFF.